The rows below give T cell receptor beta chains drawn from one sample of a study of cytomegalovirus exposure and HLA in healthy donors. Profiling relied on immunoSEQ multiplex PCR, and the TCRdb table lists in-frame clones only, not all of them. The profile shows around 210,000 clones, about 77% of them singletons. The material sequenced was PBMCs. The receptors originated from a boy aged 5-17 years in good health and CMV-seronegative. Each CDR3 is given with its conserved first and last residue. D genes are given only for firm matches. Only part of the rows carry a size: once, few, many, or a class if the clone is expanded.

d_gene	v_gene	abundance	j_gene	CDR3aa	CDR3nt
NA	TRBV28	NA	TRBJ1-2	CASSLQQGGGYTF	TGTGCCAGCTCCCTTCAACAGGGTGGCGGCTACACCTTC
NA	TRBV6-1	NA	TRBJ1-2	CASFPGLTYGYTF	TGTGCCAGCTTCCCGGGACTCACCTATGGCTACACCTTC
NA	TRBV6-1	NA	TRBJ1-3	CASRRTGSGNTIYF	TGTGCCAGCAGGCGAACAGGGTCTGGAAACACCATATATTTT
TRBD1	TRBV11-3	few	TRBJ2-7	CASSLRDRAYEQYF	TGTGCCAGCAGCCTACGAGACAGGGCCTACGAGCAGTACTTC
NA	TRBV11-3	NA	TRBJ1-1	CASSIPGQGKAFF	TGTGCCAGCAGCATCCCAGGGCAGGGGAAAGCTTTCTTT
NA	TRBV7-2	NA	TRBJ1-4	CASSRGSHGDEKLFF	TGTGCCAGCAGCAGAGGGAGTCACGGAGATGAAAAACTGTTTTTT
NA	TRBV25-1	once	TRBJ1-1	CASSEYYLQPNTEAFF	TGTGCCAGCAGTGAATATTACCTACAGCCGAACACTGAAGCTTTCTTT
NA	TRBV10-1	NA	TRBJ2-5	CASSEVGGPHLVETQYF	TGCGCCAGCAGTGAAGTTGGAGGGCCCCACCTCGTGGAGACCCAGTACTTC
NA	TRBV6-1	NA	TRBJ2-1	CASSELFTEFF	TGTGCCAGCAGTGAGTTGTTCACGGAGTTCTTC
NA	TRBV2	NA	TRBJ2-5	CASSEAILGKTETQYF	TGTGCCAGCAGTGAAGCCATACTAGGGAAGACAGAGACCCAGTACTTC
TRBD2	TRBV19	NA	TRBJ2-3	CATTSGTMFGDTQYF	TGTGCCACCACGTCCGGGACTATGTTCGGAGATACGCAGTATTTT
NA	TRBV5-4	once	TRBJ1-1	CASSSTAGNTEAFF	TGTGCCAGCAGCTCCACGGCGGGGAACACTGAAGCTTTCTTT
NA	TRBV4-1	NA	TRBJ2-7	CASSPEARGPYEQYF	TGCGCCAGCAGCCCCGAGGCCCGAGGCCCCTACGAGCAGTACTTC
NA	TRBV29-1	NA	TRBJ2-2	CSVSGSPGELFF	TGCAGCGTTTCAGGGTCACCCGGGGAGCTGTTTTTT
TRBD1	TRBV27	NA	TRBJ2-1	CASSNQGALDEQFF	TGTGCCAGCAGTAACCAGGGGGCCTTGGATGAGCAGTTCTTC
TRBD1	TRBV28	NA	TRBJ1-2	CASSSLDREIYGYTF	TGTGCCAGCAGTTCCTTGGACAGGGAGATATATGGCTACACCTTC